The clone carrying this T cell receptor beta chain was seen at least ten times. Its target is not known. TCRdb re-derived calls from the reads in MiXCR, one entry per CDR3 protein. The sample has about 250,000 distinct CDR3 sequences, about 18% seen once. Germline V CDR1 and CDR2: LGHNT, FRNRAP. The CDR3 length is 12 residues. V was pared by 4 bases and J by 1 base, with 1 base between. This sample is drawn from a study of T cell repertoires in cytomegalovirus infection. Study-wide background: Public TCR beta signatures indicated both CMV infection and matching HLA type.

Overall study results and limits: Dominating the ex vivo response were HLA-C-restricted CMV-specific TCR beta clonotypes.

This chain links TRBV12-5 with TRBJ2-2; D uncertain. The receptor was isolated from a human donor in good health (CMV status not recorded). Some clones in this sample may be carry-over from other donors' samples. Source material: CD8+ T cells from PBMCs. CDR3 bases: TGTGCTAGTGGTTGGAACACCGGGGAGCTGTTTTTT. This codes for CASGWNTGELFF. Supplemented by reference TRBV12-5 and TRBJ2-2, the full variable domain reads DARVTQTPRHKVTEMGQEVTMRCQPILGHNTVFWYRQTMMQGLELLAYFRNRAPLDDSGMPKDRFSAEMPDATLATLKIQPSEPRDSAVYFCASGWNTGELFFGEGSRLTVL.